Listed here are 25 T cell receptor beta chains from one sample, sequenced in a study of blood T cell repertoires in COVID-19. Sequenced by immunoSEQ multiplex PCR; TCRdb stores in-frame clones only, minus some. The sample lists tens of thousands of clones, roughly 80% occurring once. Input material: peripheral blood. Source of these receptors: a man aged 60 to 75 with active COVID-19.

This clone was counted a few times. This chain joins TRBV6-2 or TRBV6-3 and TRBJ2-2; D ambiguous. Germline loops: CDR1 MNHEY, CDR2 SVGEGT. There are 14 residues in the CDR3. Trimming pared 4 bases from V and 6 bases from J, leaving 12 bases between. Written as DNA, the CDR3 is TGTGCCAGCAGTTCCCGGGTCGGCCCCGGGGAGCTGTTTTTT. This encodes CASSSRVGPGELFF.

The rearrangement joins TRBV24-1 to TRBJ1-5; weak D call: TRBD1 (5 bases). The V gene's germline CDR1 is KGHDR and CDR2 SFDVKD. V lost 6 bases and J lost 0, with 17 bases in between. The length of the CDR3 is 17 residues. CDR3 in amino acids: CATSQKRDSYSNQPQHF. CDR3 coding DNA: TGTGCCACCAGTCAGAAAAGAGACAGTTATAGCAATCAGCCCCAGCATTTT.

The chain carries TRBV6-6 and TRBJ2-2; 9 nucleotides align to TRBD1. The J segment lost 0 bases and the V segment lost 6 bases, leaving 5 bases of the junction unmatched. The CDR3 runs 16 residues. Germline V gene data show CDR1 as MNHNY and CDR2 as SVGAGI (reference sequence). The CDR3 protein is CASRGTGGSNTGELFF. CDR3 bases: TGTGCCAGCAGAGGAACAGGGGGCTCGAACACCGGGGAGCTGTTTTTT.

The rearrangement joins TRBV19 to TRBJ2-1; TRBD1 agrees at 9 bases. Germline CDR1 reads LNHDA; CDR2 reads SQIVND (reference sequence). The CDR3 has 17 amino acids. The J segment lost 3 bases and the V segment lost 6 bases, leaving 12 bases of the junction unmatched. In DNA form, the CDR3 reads TGTGCCAGTAGCCATGGTTCCGGGACAGGGATCTACAATGAGCAGTTCTTC. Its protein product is CASSHGSGTGIYNEQFF.

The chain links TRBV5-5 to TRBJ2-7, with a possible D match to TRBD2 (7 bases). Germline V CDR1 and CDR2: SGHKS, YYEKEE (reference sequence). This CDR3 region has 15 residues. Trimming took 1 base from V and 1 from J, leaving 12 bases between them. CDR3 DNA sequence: TGTGCCAGCAGCTTGCGGGGGGCGGGATCCTACGAGCAGTACTTC. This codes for CASSLRGAGSYEQYF. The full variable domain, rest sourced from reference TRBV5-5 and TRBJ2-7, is DAGVTQSPTHLIKTRGQQVTLRCSPISGHKSVSWYQQVLGQGPQFIFQYYEKEERGRGNFPDRFSARQFPNYSSELNVNALLLGDSALYLCASSLRGAGSYEQYFGPGTRLTVT.

The CDR3 loop reads CASSFFTREGNEQFF. The CDR3 coding sequence is TGTGCCAGCAGCTTCTTTACCCGGGAAGGAAATGAGCAGTTCTTC. The V and J genes are TRBV5-4 and TRBJ2-1; D may be TRBD2 (5 bases). Per the germline V gene, CDR1 is SGHNT and CDR2 is YYREEE (reference sequence). The V end lost 2 bases, the J end lost 7 bases, and 16 bases lay between the germline ends. The CDR3 has 15 residues.

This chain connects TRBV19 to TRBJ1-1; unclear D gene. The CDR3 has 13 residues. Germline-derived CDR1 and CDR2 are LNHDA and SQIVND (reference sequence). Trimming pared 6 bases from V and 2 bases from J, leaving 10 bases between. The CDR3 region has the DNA TGTGCCAGTAGGAGGAGGGAAAACACTGAAGCTTTCTTT. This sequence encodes CASRRRENTEAFF.

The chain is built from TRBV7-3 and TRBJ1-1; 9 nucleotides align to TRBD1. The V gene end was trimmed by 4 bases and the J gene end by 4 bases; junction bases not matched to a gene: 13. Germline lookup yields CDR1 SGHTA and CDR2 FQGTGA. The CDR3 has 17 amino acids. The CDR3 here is CASSSNRGQGSGTEAFF. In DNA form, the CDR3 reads TGTGCCAGCAGCTCAAACAGGGGGCAAGGTTCGGGCACTGAAGCTTTCTTT.

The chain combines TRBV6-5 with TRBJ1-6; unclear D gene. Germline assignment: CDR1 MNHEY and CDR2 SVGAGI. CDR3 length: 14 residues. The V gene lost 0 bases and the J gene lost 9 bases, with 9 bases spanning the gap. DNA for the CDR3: TGTGCCAGCAGTTACTCTCTAGCGGGTTCACCCCTCCACTTT. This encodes CASSYSLAGSPLHF.

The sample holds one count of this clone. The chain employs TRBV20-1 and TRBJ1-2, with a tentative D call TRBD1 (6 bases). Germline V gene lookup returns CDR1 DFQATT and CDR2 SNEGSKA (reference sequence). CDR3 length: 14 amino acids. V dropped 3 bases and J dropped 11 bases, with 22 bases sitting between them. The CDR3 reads CSASKTGLSPGYTF. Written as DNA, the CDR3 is TGCAGTGCTAGTAAGACAGGCTTATCCCCTGGTTACACCTTC.

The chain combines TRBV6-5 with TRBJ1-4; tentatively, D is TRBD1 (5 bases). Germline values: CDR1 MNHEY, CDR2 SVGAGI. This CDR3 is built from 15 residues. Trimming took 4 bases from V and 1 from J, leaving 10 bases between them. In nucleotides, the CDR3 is TGTGCCAGCAGTTCCGGGGGGGTAACTAATGAAAAACTGTTTTTT. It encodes CASSSGGVTNEKLFF.

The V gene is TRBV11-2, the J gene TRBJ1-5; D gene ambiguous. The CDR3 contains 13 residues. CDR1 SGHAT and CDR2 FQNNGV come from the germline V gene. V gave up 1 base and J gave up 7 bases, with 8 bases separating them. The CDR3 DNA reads TGTGCCAGCAGCTTAGGGGGAGGACAGCCCCAGCATTTT. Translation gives CASSLGGGQPQHF.

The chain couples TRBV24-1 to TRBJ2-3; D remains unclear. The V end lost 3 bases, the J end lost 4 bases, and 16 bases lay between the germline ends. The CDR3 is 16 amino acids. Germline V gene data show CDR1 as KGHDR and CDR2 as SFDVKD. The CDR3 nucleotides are TGTGCCACCAGTGATGTTCAAAAGCAAGAATCAGATACGCAGTATTTT. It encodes CATSDVQKQESDTQYF.

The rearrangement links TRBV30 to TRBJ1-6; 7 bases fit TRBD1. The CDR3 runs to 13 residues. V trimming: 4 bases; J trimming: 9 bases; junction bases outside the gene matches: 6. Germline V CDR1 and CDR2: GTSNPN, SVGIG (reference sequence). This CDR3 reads CAWTTGMGSPLHF. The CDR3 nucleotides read TGTGCCTGGACGACAGGGATGGGTTCACCCCTCCACTTT. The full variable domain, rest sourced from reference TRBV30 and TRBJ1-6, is SQTIHQWPATLVQPVGSPLSLECTVEGTSNPNLYWYRQAAGRGLQLLFYSVGIGQISSEVPQNLSASRPQDRQFILSSKKLLLSDSGFYLCAWTTGMGSPLHFGNGTRLTVT.

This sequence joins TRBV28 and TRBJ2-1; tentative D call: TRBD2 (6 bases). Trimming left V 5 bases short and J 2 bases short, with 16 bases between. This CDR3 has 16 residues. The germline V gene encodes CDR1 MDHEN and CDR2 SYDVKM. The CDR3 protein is CASSTLAESAYNEQFF. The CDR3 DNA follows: TGTGCCAGCAGTACCTTAGCGGAGTCCGCCTACAATGAGCAGTTCTTC.

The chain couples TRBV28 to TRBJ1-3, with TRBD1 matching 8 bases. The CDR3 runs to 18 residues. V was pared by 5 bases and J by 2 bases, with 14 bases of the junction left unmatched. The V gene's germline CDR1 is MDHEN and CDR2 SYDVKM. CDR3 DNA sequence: TGTGCCAGCAGTCGCTATGGGGGCCAACAGGGGGCTGGAAACACCATATATTTT. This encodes CASSRYGGQQGAGNTIYF.

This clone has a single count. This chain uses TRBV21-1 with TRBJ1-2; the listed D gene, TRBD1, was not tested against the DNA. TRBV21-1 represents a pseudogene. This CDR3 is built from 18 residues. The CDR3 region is CASSTTGQGRGDNYGYTF. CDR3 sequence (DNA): TGTGCCAGCAGCACGACGGGACAGGGGAGGGGAGATAACTATGGCTACACCTTC.

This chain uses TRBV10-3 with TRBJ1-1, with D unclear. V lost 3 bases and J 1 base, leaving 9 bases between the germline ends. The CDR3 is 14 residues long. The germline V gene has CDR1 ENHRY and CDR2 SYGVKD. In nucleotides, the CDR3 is TGTGCCATCAGTGACCTACGGGGGAACACTGAAGCTTTCTTT. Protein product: CAISDLRGNTEAFF.

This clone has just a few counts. The chain's CDR3 is CSASQGYNQPQHF. CDR3 nucleotides: TGCAGTGCTAGTCAGGGATACAATCAGCCCCAGCATTTT. The genes are TRBV20-1 and TRBJ1-5, with D perhaps TRBD1 (5 bases). Per the germline V gene, CDR1 is DFQATT and CDR2 is SNEGSKA (reference sequence). The CDR3 runs 13 residues. Trimming left V 3 bases short and J 3 bases short, with 9 bases between.

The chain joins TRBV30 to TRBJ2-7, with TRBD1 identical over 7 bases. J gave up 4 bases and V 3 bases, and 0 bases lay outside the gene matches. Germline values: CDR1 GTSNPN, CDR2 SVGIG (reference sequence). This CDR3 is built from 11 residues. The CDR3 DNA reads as TGTGCCTGGAGGACAGGGTACGAGCAGTACTTC. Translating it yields CAWRTGYEQYF.

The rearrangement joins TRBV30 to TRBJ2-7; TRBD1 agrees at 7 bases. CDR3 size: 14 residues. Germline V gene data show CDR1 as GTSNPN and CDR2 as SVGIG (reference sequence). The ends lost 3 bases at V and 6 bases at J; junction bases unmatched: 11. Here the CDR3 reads CAWSLGTVGSEQYF. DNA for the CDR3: TGTGCCTGGAGCTTGGGGACAGTAGGAAGCGAGCAGTACTTC.

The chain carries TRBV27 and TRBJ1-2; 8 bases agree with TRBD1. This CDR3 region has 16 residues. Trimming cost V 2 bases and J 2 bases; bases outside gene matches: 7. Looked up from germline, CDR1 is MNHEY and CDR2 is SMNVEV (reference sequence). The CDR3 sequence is CASSLGQGAKNYGYTF. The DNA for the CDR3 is TGTGCCAGCAGTTTAGGGCAGGGGGCGAAAAACTATGGCTACACCTTC.

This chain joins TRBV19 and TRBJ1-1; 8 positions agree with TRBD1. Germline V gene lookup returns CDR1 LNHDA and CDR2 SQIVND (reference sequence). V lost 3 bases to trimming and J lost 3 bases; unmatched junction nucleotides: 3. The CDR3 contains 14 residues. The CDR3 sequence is CASSMRQGHTEAFF. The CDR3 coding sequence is TGTGCCAGTAGTATGCGACAGGGGCACACTGAAGCTTTCTTT.

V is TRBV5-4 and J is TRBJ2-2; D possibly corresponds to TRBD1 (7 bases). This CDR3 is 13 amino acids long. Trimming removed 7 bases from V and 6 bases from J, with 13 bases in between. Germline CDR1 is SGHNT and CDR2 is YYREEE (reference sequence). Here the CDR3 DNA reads TGTGCCAGCGCGCAGGGGGAGGCCGGGGAGCTGTTTTTT. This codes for CASAQGEAGELFF.

The CDR3 region is CASSVRTSGGDTQYF. DNA of the CDR3: TGTGCCAGCAGCGTTAGGACTAGCGGGGGAGATACGCAGTATTTT. The chain employs TRBV14 and TRBJ2-3, with TRBD2 matching 13 bases. The length of the CDR3 is 15 residues. From germline, CDR1 is SGHDN and CDR2 FVKESK. The trim removed 5 bases at V and 5 bases at J, leaving 4 bases unmatched.